This passage covers 27 T cell receptor beta chains from one sample sequenced in a study of T cell clonality in common variable immunodeficiency. General study points: Reportedly, TCR beta sequences from common variable immunodeficiency showed fewer deletions and N-nucleotide insertions.

The protocol was immunoSEQ multiplex PCR, while the TCRdb copy is restricted to in-frame clones and leaves out a portion. This repertoire holds 25,000 to 30,000 clones, and none appear only once. Their recognized antigens are unknown. Sample: peripheral blood mononuclear cells. The receptors were sampled from a human donor with common variable immunodeficiency.

Remarks on this clone: The read terminates 3 residues before the CDR3 end, so the remaining end is supplied by the germline J gene. The rearrangement uses TRBV11-2 and TRBJ2-7, with D perhaps matching TRBD1 (7 bases). The V gene's germline CDR1 is SGHAT and CDR2 FQNNGV. The CDR3 has 13 amino acids. V gave up 5 bases and J gave up 6 bases, with 14 bases separating them. The CDR3 bases that were read are TGTGCCAGCAGCGGGGCAGGGGGGCTCGAG. It yields the protein CASSGAGGLE. The full-length CDR3 reads as CASSGAGGLEQYF.

This clone was recorded many times. The read gets to within 3 residues of the CDR3 end, and the germline J gene fills in the rest. J is TRBJ2-3 and V is TRBV5-6; D is possibly TRBD1 (5 bases). The CDR3 spans 12 residues. Deletions cut 7 bases from V and 5 bases from J, with 11 bases between. Germline lookup yields CDR1 SGHDT and CDR2 YYEEEE. The sequenced CDR3 bases are TGTGCCAGCGAGCAGGGTGGAGATACG. Amino acid sequence: CASEQGGDT. The whole CDR3 reads CASEQGGDTQYF.

This clone turned up a few times. Sequencing ends 3 residues short of the CDR3 end; the germline J gene provides the rest. The chain is built from TRBV6-1 and TRBJ2-2, with 9 bases aligning to TRBD1. Per germline, CDR1 MNHNS and CDR2 SASEGT. The CDR3 is 16 residues long. The trim removed 3 bases at V and 7 bases at J, leaving 9 bases unmatched. CDR3 sequence: CASSEIPTGGDGELFF. Incomplete CDR3 DNA: TGTGCCAGCAGTGAGATTCCGACAGGGGGTGACGGGGAG.

This clone was detected only a few times. The read stops 3 residues short of the end of the CDR3; the missing end is completed from the germline J gene. The V and J genes are TRBV20-1 and TRBJ2-7; D possibly corresponds to TRBD2 (6 bases). There are 12 residues in the CDR3. Germline V CDR1 and CDR2: DFQATT, SNEGSKA (reference sequence). Between the trimmed V and J ends, which lost 7 bases and 3 bases, there was a span of 13 bases. CDR3 in amino acids: CSVRDSNYEQYF. CDR3 bases read: TGCAGTGTAAGGGACTCGAACTACGAG.

This clone was counted between two and nine times. The read ends 3 residues shy of where the CDR3 ends; the end is completed using the germline J gene. The rearrangement uses TRBV20-1 and TRBJ2-3, with D unclear. Germline V gene sequence: CDR1 DFQATT, CDR2 SNEGSKA (reference sequence). The CDR3 consists of 13 residues. V was clipped by 4 bases and J by 0 bases, with 8 bases between them. This CDR3 is CSAKWPSTDTQYF. The DNA read from the CDR3 is TGCAGTGCTAAATGGCCTAGCACAGATACG.

The sample holds many counts of this clone. The DNA ends 3 residues before the CDR3 does, and the rest of the CDR3 is filled in from the germline J gene. V usage is TRBV19 and J usage is TRBJ2-2; D ambiguous. CDR3 length: 13 residues. Trimming removed 10 bases at V and 7 bases at J, with 16 bases between. Germline loops: CDR1 LNHDA, CDR2 SQIVND (reference sequence). CDR3 sequence reads: CATAALSGGELFF. The CDR3 DNA, read in part, is TGTGCCACCGCGGCCCTCTCCGGCGGGGAG.

This clone came up many times. The read gets to within 3 residues of the CDR3 end, and the germline J gene fills in the rest. The chain joins TRBV29-1 to TRBJ1-1; 8 nucleotides line up with TRBD1. The CDR3 consists of 13 residues. Germline lookup yields CDR1 SQVTM and CDR2 ANQGSEA. The V gene end was trimmed by 7 bases and the J gene end by 2 bases; junction bases not matched to a gene: 6. The part of the CDR3 DNA that was read is TGCAGCGGAGGACAGGGTCGAAACACTGAA. It codes for CSGGQGRNTE. In full, the CDR3 is CSGGQGRNTEAFF.

Concerning this clone itself: The CDR3 end lies 3 residues beyond the end of the read and is filled in from the germline J gene. The genes are TRBV2 and TRBJ2-1; 9 positions agree with TRBD2. Germline trimming cut 11 bases from V and 8 bases from J; bases unmatched to any gene: 10. Germline V lookup: CDR1 SNHLY, CDR2 FYNNEI. The CDR3 spans 13 residues. The CDR3 loop reads CALIGGRAYEQFF. CDR3 DNA (partial): TGTGCCCTAATCGGCGGGAGGGCCTATGAG.

This clone was counted a few times. The CDR3 extends 3 residues past the end of the read, so its final part is completed from the germline J gene. The chain is built from TRBV19 and TRBJ2-3; 7 bases map to TRBD1. The V gene end was trimmed by 6 bases and the J gene end by 4 bases; junction bases not matched to a gene: 4. The CDR3 totals 13 residues. The germline CDR1 and CDR2 sequences are LNHDA and SQIVND (reference sequence). This chain's CDR3 is CASSQGDPDTQYF. The DNA read from the CDR3 is TGTGCCAGTAGCCAGGGGGATCCAGATACG.

This clone was counted ten times or more. The CDR3 end falls 3 residues outside the read, so it is completed with the germline J gene. The chain employs TRBV18 and TRBJ1-2; a weak D match, TRBD1 (6 bases). Germline lookup yields CDR1 KGHSH and CDR2 LQKENI. Deletions cut 3 bases from V and 4 bases from J, with 12 bases between. The CDR3 consists of 14 residues. CDR3 protein: CASSPDRNPYGYTF. CDR3 bases read: TGTGCCAGCTCACCTGACAGGAACCCCTATGGC.

The table lists this clone with many counts. Sequencing ends 3 residues short of the CDR3 end; the germline J gene provides the rest. The chain combines TRBV6-1 with TRBJ2-7; TRBD1 might be the D (6 bases). Germline loops: CDR1 MNHNS, CDR2 SASEGT. CDR3 length: 13 residues. Trimming pared 3 bases from V and 5 bases from J, leaving 11 bases between. The CDR3 here is CASSDRGWNEQYF. The sequenced CDR3 bases are TGTGCCAGCAGTGACAGGGGCTGGAACGAG.

This clone was counted only a few times. The read stops 3 residues short of the end of the CDR3; the missing end is completed from the germline J gene. The V call is TRBV30, the J call TRBJ2-5; 8 positions match TRBD2. After removal of 2 bases from V and 4 bases from J, the junction contained 12 bases not matched to a gene. In germline, CDR1 is GTSNPN, CDR2 SVGIG (reference sequence). The CDR3 runs to 16 residues. The CDR3 reads CAWSRGGSGKRETQYF. Incomplete CDR3 DNA: TGTGCCTGGAGTCGGGGGGGTAGCGGGAAGCGAGAGACC.

To note about this clone: The DNA ends 3 residues before the CDR3 does, and the rest of the CDR3 is filled in from the germline J gene. The chain carries TRBV2 and TRBJ2-7; 12 bases align to TRBD2. This CDR3 region has 15 residues. V lost 6 bases and J lost 0; bases outside the gene matches: 3. Germline CDR1 is SNHLY and CDR2 is FYNNEI. The sequenced part of the CDR3 DNA is TGTGCCAGCAGCGAGGGACTAGCGGGCTCCTACGAG. Its translation is CASSEGLAGSYE. The full CDR3 is CASSEGLAGSYEQYF.

About this clone: The CDR3 end is not reached by the read, which stops 3 residues before it; the germline J gene fills it in. The V gene is TRBV7-3, the J gene TRBJ1-3, with 7 positions matching TRBD1. The CDR3 is 14 residues long. V lost 2 bases, J lost 2 bases, and 0 bases stayed unmatched. CDR1 and CDR2 from the germline V gene are SGHTA and FQGTGA. The CDR3 spells CASSLQGAGNTIYF. The CDR3 DNA, read in part, is TGTGCCAGCAGCTTACAGGGGGCTGGAAACACC. The full variable domain, with the rest looked up from reference TRBV7-3 and TRBJ1-3, is GAGVSQTPSNKVTEKGKYVELRCDPISGHTALYWYRQSLGQGPEFLIYFQGTGAADDSGLPNDRFFAVRPEGSVSTLKIQRTERGDSAVYLCASSLQGAGNTIYFGEGSWLTVV.

This clone occurred many times. Here the CDR3 reads CASSSWDRVREGYTF. The covered CDR3 bases are TGTGCCAGCAGCTCTTGGGACAGGGTGAGAGAGGGC. The chain couples TRBV7-9 to TRBJ1-2; 9 nucleotides agree with TRBD1. With the read ending 3 residues before the CDR3 end, the germline J gene is used to fill in that end. Germline V gene sequence: CDR1 SEHNR, CDR2 FQNEAQ (reference sequence). CDR3 length: 15 amino acids.

To note about this clone: The read terminates 3 residues before the CDR3 end, so the remaining end is supplied by the germline J gene. This chain uses TRBV7-9 with TRBJ1-3, with D uncertain. This CDR3 is 15 amino acids long. V lost 5 bases to trimming and J lost 0 bases, with 11 bases between them. Germline loops: CDR1 SEHNR, CDR2 FQNEAQ (reference sequence). The CDR3 bases that were read are TGTGCCAGCAGCCCCGCTGACATCTCTGGAAACACC. As protein: CASSPADISGNT. The full CDR3 protein reads CASSPADISGNTIYF.

This clone has just a few counts. The CDR3 end falls 3 residues outside the read, so it is completed with the germline J gene. This chain uses TRBV7-6 with TRBJ2-1, with D possibly TRBD2 on 6 matching bases. The CDR3 runs to 16 residues. CDR1 is SGHVS, CDR2 FNYEAQ, per germline. V lost 5 bases and J 4 bases, leaving 18 bases between the germline ends. This CDR3 reads CASSTPTSGPYNEQFF. Incomplete CDR3 DNA: TGTGCCAGCAGCACGCCGACTAGTGGGCCATACAATGAG.

This clone occurred many times. The missing CDR3 end, 3 residues past where the read stops, is filled in from the germline J gene. The chain has TRBV10-3 and TRBJ1-1, with 7 bases identical to TRBD1. The CDR3 length is 14 residues. The germline CDR1 and CDR2 sequences are ENHRY and SYGVKD. V shed 5 bases and J 1 base; nucleotides not matched to a gene: 4. The CDR3 spells CAISPGTANTEAFF. CDR3 DNA, as far as it was read: TGTGCCATCAGTCCGGGGACAGCGAACACTGAA.

This clone showed up many times. The read terminates 3 residues ahead of where the CDR3 ends, so the germline J gene completes it. The same CDR3 also results from other DNA sequences found in this sample. This rearrangement joins TRBV18 to TRBJ2-1, with D possibly TRBD2 on 6 matching bases. The length of the CDR3 is 12 residues. The germline gives CDR1 KGHSH, CDR2 LQKENI. V lost 2 bases, J lost 7 bases, and 6 bases lay in between. The part of the CDR3 DNA that was read is TGTGCCAGCTCACCAGCGGGAAATGAG. Amino acid sequence: CASSPAGNE. The complete CDR3 sequence is CASSPAGNEQFF.

A remark on this clone: The read halts 3 residues ahead of the CDR3 end, with the missing end drawn from the germline J gene. This chain links TRBV20-1 with TRBJ2-3; 7 bases fit TRBD2. CDR1 is DFQATT, CDR2 SNEGSKA, per germline (reference sequence). CDR3 length equals 16 residues. The ends lost 6 bases at V and 4 bases at J; junction bases unmatched: 16. The CDR3: CSAPPLGTTRADTQYF. CDR3 DNA, as far as it was read: TGCAGTGCCCCCCCACTCGGGACTACGCGGGCAGATACG.

This clone was found many times. CDR3 sequence reads: CASSQDPSGVYNEQFF. The sequenced part of the CDR3 DNA is TGTGCCAGCAGCCAAGACCCCAGCGGGGTTTACAATGAG. The V gene is TRBV4-2, the J gene TRBJ2-1, with 7 nucleotides matching TRBD2. The read terminates 3 residues before the CDR3 end, so the remaining end is supplied by the germline J gene. Per the germline V gene, CDR1 is LGHNA and CDR2 is YNFKEQ. The CDR3 spans 16 residues. The V segment lost 0 bases and the J segment 4 bases; nucleotides outside the gene matches: 6.

This clone was recorded a few times. The read halts 3 residues ahead of the CDR3 end, with the missing end drawn from the germline J gene. The chain couples TRBV6-1 to TRBJ1-3; D is perhaps TRBD1 (5 bases). Germline assignment: CDR1 MNHNS and CDR2 SASEGT. The V and J ends lost 4 bases and 5 bases respectively, with 15 bases between them. This CDR3 region has 15 residues. CDR3 sequence reads: CASSGSGSGRNTIYF. The part of the CDR3 DNA that was read is TGTGCCAGCAGTGGTTCAGGGAGTGGAAGAAACACC.

Many counts were recorded for this clone. The read ends 3 residues early relative to the CDR3; the germline J gene fills the gap. The V and J genes are TRBV5-6 and TRBJ1-2, with D possibly TRBD1 on 6 matching bases. The germline gives CDR1 SGHDT, CDR2 YYEEEE. This CDR3 comprises 13 residues. CDR3 bases read: TGTGCCAGCAGCGGTGACAGGCCTTCGGGC. Translation: CASSGDRPSG. The whole CDR3 sequence reads CASSGDRPSGYTF. The variable domain in full, completed from reference TRBV5-6 and TRBJ1-2, reads DAGVTQSPTHLIKTRGQQVTLRCSPKSGHDTVSWYQQALGQGPQFIFQYYEEEERQRGNFPDRFSGHQFPNYSSELNVNALLLGDSALYLCASSGDRPSGYTFGSGTRLTVV.

This clone has a count of ten or more. From the germline J gene comes the end of the CDR3, since the read stops 3 residues before it. The V gene is TRBV19, the J gene TRBJ2-3; 14 bases are a match to TRBD2. The V gene's germline CDR1 is LNHDA and CDR2 SQIVND (reference sequence). Trimming removed 6 bases from V and 4 bases from J; junction bases left unmatched: 12. This CDR3 spans 18 amino acids. The CDR3 loop is CASSTGTSGSGGPDTQYF. The DNA read from the CDR3 is TGTGCCAGTAGCACCGGGACTAGCGGGAGTGGAGGGCCAGATACG. The full variable domain, its missing parts supplied by reference TRBV19 and TRBJ2-3, is DGGITQSPKYLFRKEGQNVTLSCEQNLNHDAMYWYRQDPGQGLRLIYYSQIVNDFQKGDIAEGYSVSREKKESFPLTVTSAQKNPTAFYLCASSTGTSGSGGPDTQYFGPGTRLTVL.

This clone was counted ten times or more. The read terminates 3 residues ahead of where the CDR3 ends, so the germline J gene completes it. V and J are TRBV11-2 and TRBJ1-6, with a tentative D call TRBD1 (5 bases). The germline gives CDR1 SGHAT, CDR2 FQNNGV. The CDR3 extends over 12 amino acids. Trimming shortened V by 1 base and J by 10 bases, and 5 bases separated the two germline ends. The CDR3 DNA, read in part, is TGTGCCAGCAGCTTAGGACAGTCACCC. This sequence encodes CASSLGQSP. The CDR3 reads in full as CASSLGQSPLHF.

CDR3 DNA (partial): TGTGCCAGCAGCTTGTTTGGGACAGAAATGTACGAG. This gives the protein CASSLFGTEMYE. The complete CDR3 sequence is CASSLFGTEMYEQYF. The rearrangement links TRBV7-8 to TRBJ2-7; TRBD1 matches 7 bases. The read ends 3 residues early relative to the CDR3; the germline J gene fills the gap. Germline V gene lookup returns CDR1 SGHVS and CDR2 FQNEAQ. The J segment lost 4 bases and the V segment lost 3 bases, leaving 9 bases of the junction unmatched. This CDR3 comprises 15 residues.

A word on this clone: Read coverage stops 3 residues before the CDR3 terminus; the germline J gene supplies the remainder. V and J are TRBV18 and TRBJ2-7; possibly TRBD1 or TRBD2 for D (6 bases each). Germline V gene lookup returns CDR1 KGHSH and CDR2 LQKENI. V was pared by 3 bases and J by 2 bases, with 11 bases between. The CDR3 has 14 residues. This CDR3 reads CASSPRDIAYEQYF. CDR3 bases read: TGTGCCAGCTCACCGCGGGACATAGCCTACGAG.